This TCR beta chain was found in a study of CD8+ T cells in alopecia areata (dated by TCRdb to 2016 to 2019). With regard to the full study: Treated patients were enrolled in an open-label pilot trial of oral tofacitinib, 5 to 10 mg twice daily, for moderate-to-severe alopecia areata. Tofacitinib was given for 6 to 18 months, followed by 6 months of follow-up off drug to assess delayed response and recurrence. For the treated patients, the SALT score, which quantifies what percentage of scalp surface area is affected, served as the measure of disease severity. High-throughput TCRbeta sequencing was used to examine T cell clonal expansion in alopecia areata in both the C3H/HeJ mouse model and human patients. Human TCRbeta sequencing covered scalp tissue and sorted CD4+ and CD8+ peripheral blood T cells from patchy and totalis/universalis alopecia areata patients and healthy controls. Biopsies were taken from tofacitinib-treated patients at baseline and again at 4 and 24 weeks into treatment, and several of those patients also had a later scalp biopsy. Clonality in the scalp was compared among normal scalp (n=4), patchy alopecia areata scalp (n=8), and alopecia totalis/universalis scalp (n=8). RNA came from the PAXgene miRNA kit for fixed scalp, the miRNeasy kit for PBMCs, and the RNeasy kit for mouse skin. TCRbeta CDR3 regions were amplified by immunoSEQ multiplex PCR with 35 Vbeta forward and 13 Jbeta reverse primers.

Summary of the overall study and its limitations: Shared TCR sequences between patients were less evident than in mice, which may be partly attributable to HLA diversity in the patient population. Lesional scalp, especially in alopecia totalis/universalis, showed higher clonality and more expanded CD8+ clones than normal scalp, suggesting antigenic drive. Tofacitinib significantly lowered scalp clonality and the number of expanded CD8+ clones among the top 100 scalp clones. Many expanded lesional clones persisted in scalp and blood during tofacitinib treatment, which may partly explain relapse after stopping treatment. Because the treated cohort was small and had just a single nonresponder, larger studies are needed to establish links between baseline CD8+ expansion and response. Unlike mouse skin, which is dominated by gammadelta T cells, normal human skin has resident alphabeta T cells that are also sequenced, and this complicates analysis of the scalp TCR repertoire.

Receptors were amplified or captured by the immunoSEQ multiplex PCR assay. For TCR sequencing, RNA was extracted from every sample and reverse transcribed into cDNA to serve as template. First-strand cDNA was synthesized using SuperScript III with a 2:1 mix of oligo-dT and random hexamers. A synthetic immune receptor repertoire was used to gauge amplification bias, and whatever bias remained was removed computationally. In the authors' own workflow: Raw reads were preprocessed to remove errors, and CDR3 was defined according to IMGT conventions as the region from the conserved cysteine to phenylalanine. Clonality was calculated as 1 minus Shannon entropy normalized by log2 of the number of productive unique TCRs. CD4 or CD8 identity of scalp clones was inferred by cross-referencing scalp TCRbeta sequences with sorted blood CD4 and CD8 repertoires. The source is immuneACCESS, and TCRdb retained only in-frame sequences with V and J called. Part of the clones is not carried over; for the studies checked, unresolved V genes explain less than half of this, and the remainder is unexplained. V and J calls and clone size are those listed in that table; D and trimming were worked out from the DNA. Within this sample are about 200,000 clones, with over 60% of them counted one time only. The ten largest clonotypes hold 4% to 5% of the sample.

What this sample's time point label stands for: 4 weeks on oral tofacitinib. The treatment or condition label on this specimen signifies: oral pan-JAK inhibitor, 5-10 mg twice daily. Lesional scalp punch biopsies and peripheral blood were obtained from alopecia areata patients. PBMCs were isolated by density centrifugation and stained for CD3, CD4 and CD8, after which CD4+ and CD8+ T cells were sorted on a FACSAria. Comments on this clone: No cognate antigen has been identified for it. No qualities accompany the bases; no much larger clone lies one base away.

Germline trimming: 0 bases from V, 6 bases from J; junction bases outside gene matches: 7. Counted from cysteine to phenylalanine, this CDR3 has 15 amino acids. Kept here is only the CDR3 DNA, which spans 45 bases and is read in frame from base 1. CDR1 SGHDT and CDR2 YYEEEE are derived from the germline V gene. This specimen was CD4+ T cells sorted from blood, taken at week 4, from a patient treated with tofacitinib. The chain was built from TRBV5-6 and TRBJ2-7, and 9 bases in between align with TRBD2. This clonotype originated in a human donor with alopecia areata. The sequenced DNA is TGTGCCAGCAGCTTGGAGGGACTAGCAATTACCGAGCAGTACTTC. It translates as CASSLEGLAITEQYF.